The source of this T cell receptor beta chain is a study of cytomegalovirus exposure and HLA in healthy donors. Study conclusions and caveats: A later analysis linked a missense variant in DCLRE1C to the trimming of TCR beta V and J genes. Cytomegalovirus association was listed for 150 to 200 TCR beta chains.

Donors counted as nominally healthy when sampled, yet unrecorded immune exposures were likely. Concerning this clone: The antigen is undetermined.

The PCR made use of 60 Vbeta and 13 Jbeta primers. Only in-frame clones appear in the TCRdb table, and some are missing; sequencing was by immunoSEQ multiplex PCR. The sample lists roughly 190,000 clones; less than 85% were seen once. The CDR3 sequence is 15 residues long. The specimen sequenced was PBMCs. This clonotype was obtained from a man younger than 45 in good health and CMV-seropositive. V usage is TRBV21-1 and J usage is TRBJ1-2. TRBV21-1 is listed as a pseudogene. CDR3 loop: CASSKPPPGVYGYTF. As DNA, the CDR3 is TGTGCCAGCAGCAAACCCCCGCCGGGGGTCTATGGCTACACCTTC.